What follows are 11 T cell receptor beta chains derived from one specimen sequenced in a study of identical twins. TCRdb recomputed calls from the 5' RACE reads with MiXCR, one row per CDR3 protein. This sample has 450,000 to 650,000 distinct CDR3 sequences; over 8.5% occur once, and the top ten carry 2.5% to 3.5%. Another study also made use of these data, one on yellow fever vaccine responses in identical twins.

The sample consisted of PBMCs. The receptors come from a woman aged 18 to 35 in good health.

This chain links TRBV11-3 with TRBJ2-7, with TRBD1 matching over 8 bases. Trimming at V came to 0 bases and at J to 6 bases, leaving 7 bases not matched to a gene. This CDR3 contains 15 residues. CDR1 is SGHNT and CDR2 is YENEEA in the germline V gene. The CDR3 loop is CASSLEGQGSSEQYF. For the CDR3, the DNA is TGTGCCAGCAGCTTAGAAGGACAGGGTTCAAGCGAGCAGTACTTC.

This clonotype was recorded many times. This rearrangement joins TRBV12-3 or TRBV12-4 to TRBJ2-1; TRBD1 or TRBD2 may be the D gene (5 bases each). The CDR3 covers 15 residues. Trimming removed 5 bases from V and 0 bases from J, with 11 bases in between. The CDR3 sequence is CASSGPGSSYNEQFF. CDR3 nucleotide sequence: TGTGCCAGCAGTGGGCCAGGGAGCTCCTACAATGAGCAGTTCTTC.

This clonotype came up many times. V usage is TRBV7-9 and J usage is TRBJ1-1; TRBD1 matches at 8 bases. Unmatched junction bases numbered 9, after V lost 5 bases and J lost 4 bases. Germline assignment: CDR1 SEHNR and CDR2 FQNEAQ (reference sequence). The CDR3 runs 15 residues. In DNA form, the CDR3 reads TGTGCCAGCAGCACAACCAACACAGGGGGCACTGAAGCTTTCTTT. This gives the protein CASSTTNTGGTEAFF. Supplemented by reference TRBV7-9 and TRBJ1-1, the full variable domain reads DTGVSQNPRHKITKRGQNVTFRCDPISEHNRLYWYRQTLGQGPEFLTYFQNEAQLEKSRLLSDRFSAERPKGSFSTLEIQRTEQGDSAMYLCASSTTNTGGTEAFFGQGTRLTVV.

V gene TRBV10-2 combines with J gene TRBJ2-7; 7 bases match TRBD1. With 4 bases clipped from V and 3 bases from J, the junction kept 6 bases outside the gene matches. CDR1 is WSHSY, CDR2 SAAADI, per germline. This CDR3 contains 14 residues. The CDR3 reads CASSVTGAIYEQYF. The CDR3 DNA is TGCGCCAGCAGTGTCACAGGGGCGATCTACGAGCAGTACTTC.

In this sample, this clonotype turned up a few times. The V gene is TRBV12-3 or TRBV12-4, the J gene TRBJ2-1, with a possible D match to TRBD1 (6 bases). This CDR3 has 15 residues. Trimming took 2 bases from V and 0 from J, leaving 8 bases between them. CDR3 nucleotides: TGTGCCAGCAGTTTACTGGACAGCTCCTACAATGAGCAGTTCTTC. This translates into CASSLLDSSYNEQFF.

V gene TRBV3-1 combines with J gene TRBJ2-1, with 7 positions matching TRBD2. The V and J ends lost 1 base and 1 base, in that order; junction bases with no gene match: 4. From germline, CDR1 is LGHDT and CDR2 YNNKEL (reference sequence). There are 16 residues in the CDR3. The CDR3 DNA reads TGTGCCAGCAGCCAAGCACATAGCGGGTCCTACAATGAGCAGTTCTTC. Protein: CASSQAHSGSYNEQFF.

This clonotype turned up a few times. The chain joins TRBV20-1 to TRBJ2-7; weak D call: TRBD2 (5 bases). Between the trimmed V and J ends, which lost 3 bases and 2 bases, there was a span of 20 bases. This CDR3 contains 16 residues. CDR1 and CDR2 from the germline V gene are DFQATT and SNEGSKA (reference sequence). The CDR3 region is CSARNSHPRDTYEQYF. The CDR3 nucleotides are TGCAGTGCTAGGAATTCCCACCCCCGGGATACCTACGAGCAGTACTTC.

The chain recombines TRBV11-2 with TRBJ1-2; D not certain. V lost 1 base, J lost 6 bases, and 9 bases lay in between. This CDR3 spans 13 amino acids. The germline V gene encodes CDR1 SGHAT and CDR2 FQNNGV. As DNA, the CDR3 is TGTGCCAGCAGCTTAGTTCCAGAGGATGGCTACACCTTC. This sequence encodes CASSLVPEDGYTF.

J is TRBJ2-7 and V is TRBV18; 8 bases match TRBD1. CDR1 and CDR2 from the germline V gene are KGHSH and LQKENI. The CDR3 has 16 residues. The V segment lost 2 bases and the J segment 6 bases; nucleotides outside the gene matches: 12. DNA for the CDR3: TGTGCCAGCTCACCAAGGGAGAGCGACAGGGGCGGCGAGCAGTACTTC. It translates to CASSPRESDRGGEQYF. Full variable domain (remainder filled in from reference TRBV18 and TRBJ2-7): NAGVMQNPRHLVRRRGQEARLRCSPMKGHSHVYWYRQLPEEGLKFMVYLQKENIIDESGMPKERFSAEFPKEGPSILRIQQVVRGDSAAYFCASSPRESDRGGEQYFGPGTRLTVT.

Many counts were recorded for this clonotype. The CDR3 reads CASSPSFGSSGNTIYF. CDR3 DNA: TGTGCCAGCAGTCCCTCCTTCGGGAGCTCTGGAAACACCATATATTTT. V is TRBV28 and J is TRBJ1-3; D unresolved. This CDR3 is built from 16 residues. The germline V gene has CDR1 MDHEN and CDR2 SYDVKM. V was cut by 5 bases and J by 0 bases, with 14 bases left in between. Drawing the rest from reference TRBV28 and TRBJ1-3, the complete variable domain is DVKVTQSSRYLVKRTGEKVFLECVQDMDHENMFWYRQDPGLGLRLIYFSYDVKMKEKGDIPEGYSVSREKKERFSLILESASTNQTSMYLCASSPSFGSSGNTIYFGEGSWLTVV.

Many counts were recorded for this clonotype. The CDR3 reads CASSLIAGGSEDTQYF. The CDR3 nucleotides read TGTGCCAGCAGCTTAATAGCGGGGGGTTCAGAGGATACGCAGTATTTT. This rearrangement joins TRBV7-3 to TRBJ2-3; 10 positions agree with TRBD2. V lost 1 base, J lost 6 bases, and 7 bases stayed unmatched. The CDR3 has 16 residues. Germline V gene sequence: CDR1 SGHTA, CDR2 FQGTGA.